This T cell receptor beta chain was sequenced for a study of blood T cell repertoires in COVID-19. Study-level background: Collection of acute and convalescent COVID-19 samples took place in the United States, Italy and Spain. The cDNA or gDNA used as material had been derived from T cells, B-cell-depleted T cells, or PBMCs.

Sequencing was performed with immunoSEQ multiplex PCR; in TCRdb, only in-frame clones are kept and a portion is missing. The table records about 15,000 clones, 90% to 95% of them present only once. V gave up 4 bases and J gave up 0 bases; unmatched junction bases: 9. The CDR3 loop spans 17 amino acids. The germline V gene encodes CDR1 SGHAT and CDR2 FQNNGV. The clonotype originates from a man aged 55 to 70 with active COVID-19. The chain combines TRBV11-2 with TRBJ2-7; 10 positions match TRBD2. The specimen was peripheral blood. This CDR3 is CASSSYGGTSASYEQYV. The CDR3 coding sequence is TGTGCCAGCAGCTCCTATGGCGGGACTAGCGCCTCCTACGAGCAGTACGTC.